A single sample gave rise to the 28 T cell receptor beta chains below, sequenced in a study of siplizumab effects on memory and regulatory T cells. Profiled with immunoSEQ multiplex PCR; TCRdb holds only in-frame clones, not every one. The data hold around 61,000 clones, with just over 95% observed a single time. Material: naive CD8+ T cells sorted from blood. These receptors were taken from a human donor in good health.

V gene TRBV4-2 combines with J gene TRBJ1-1; 12 bases agree with TRBD1. Germline CDR1 reads LGHNA; CDR2 reads YNFKEQ. J lost 4 bases, V lost 0 bases, and 12 bases had no gene match. The CDR3 is made up of 19 amino acids. The CDR3 region is CASSQDRRDRGLWGTEAFF. Here the CDR3 DNA reads TGTGCCAGCAGCCAAGATCGCCGGGACAGGGGGCTGTGGGGCACTGAAGCTTTCTTT.

CDR3 nucleotides: TGTGCCAGCAGCTTTGTCCCGGTATCTAATGGCCCCTACGAGCAGTACTTC. Protein product: CASSFVPVSNGPYEQYF. The chain joins TRBV7-3 to TRBJ2-7; D call uncertain. Germline assignment: CDR1 SGHTA and CDR2 FQGTGA. The V gene lost 3 bases and the J gene lost 2 bases, with 20 bases spanning the gap. CDR3 length: 17 amino acids.

This rearrangement joins TRBV12-5 to TRBJ1-1; D remains ambiguous. Trimming cost V 1 base and J 4 bases, with 7 bases left between them. CDR1 is LGHNT and CDR2 is FRNRAP in the germline V gene. The CDR3 contains 13 residues. CDR3 residues: CASGLGSTTEAFF. Written as DNA, the CDR3 is TGTGCTAGTGGTTTGGGGAGCACCACTGAAGCTTTCTTT.

The chain joins TRBV19 to TRBJ2-1; TRBD2 agrees at 9 bases. CDR3 size: 19 residues. J was trimmed by 0 bases and V by 0 bases; bases with no gene match: 9. CDR1 LNHDA and CDR2 SQIVND come from the germline V gene (reference sequence). As DNA, the CDR3 is TGTGCCAGTAGTATAGAACCCTCGACTAGCGGAGTCTCCTACAATGAGCAGTTCTTC. Translation: CASSIEPSTSGVSYNEQFF. Supplemented by reference TRBV19 and TRBJ2-1, the full variable domain reads DGGITQSPKYLFRKEGQNVTLSCEQNLNHDAMYWYRQDPGQGLRLIYYSQIVNDFQKGDIAEGYSVSREKKESFPLTVTSAQKNPTAFYLCASSIEPSTSGVSYNEQFFGPGTRLTVL.

This chain links TRBV7-9 with TRBJ2-7; 13 bases fit TRBD2. Germline trimming cut 3 bases from V and 5 bases from J; bases unmatched to any gene: 7. The CDR3 runs to 16 residues. CDR1 is SEHNR and CDR2 is FQNEAQ in the germline V gene (reference sequence). This CDR3 reads CASSFPGLAGSDEQYF. CDR3 sequence (DNA): TGTGCCAGCAGCTTCCCGGGACTAGCGGGATCAGACGAGCAGTACTTC.

CDR3 nucleotides: TGTGCCAGCAGTTTAGTGGCCCAGAACACAGATACGCAGTATTTT. It specifies CASSLVAQNTDTQYF. This sequence joins TRBV28 and TRBJ2-3; no clear D gene. V lost 2 bases to trimming and J lost 2 bases, with 11 bases between them. The CDR3 has 15 residues. Germline-derived CDR1 and CDR2 are MDHEN and SYDVKM.

This chain uses TRBV29-1 with TRBJ2-6; D is uncertain. Germline V gives CDR1 SQVTM, CDR2 ANQGSEA. The CDR3 consists of 15 residues. Trimming removed 0 bases at V and 1 base at J, with 7 bases between. CDR3 amino acids: CSVEDLESGANVLTF. As DNA, the CDR3 is TGCAGCGTTGAAGATTTGGAGTCTGGGGCCAACGTCCTGACTTTC.

The J gene is TRBJ2-7, the V gene TRBV7-9, with D possibly matching TRBD1 (6 bases). Germline V gene lookup returns CDR1 SEHNR and CDR2 FQNEAQ (reference sequence). The CDR3 runs to 15 residues. Trimming removed 5 bases at V and 2 bases at J, with 16 bases between. CDR3 sequence: CASSPGAGDPYEQYF. The DNA for the CDR3 is TGTGCCAGCAGCCCTGGGGCAGGGGACCCCTACGAGCAGTACTTC.

This clone was seen only once. The V call is TRBV28, the J call TRBJ1-5, with no clear D. CDR3 length: 17 residues. Germline V lookup: CDR1 MDHEN, CDR2 SYDVKM. V lost 2 bases, J lost 0 bases, and 14 bases lay in between. The CDR3 reads CASSLIVAGVSNQPQHF. In DNA, the CDR3 is TGTGCCAGCAGTTTAATTGTGGCGGGTGTTAGCAATCAGCCCCAGCATTTT.

This rearrangement joins TRBV10-1 to TRBJ2-3, with 10 bases aligning to TRBD2. The trim removed 2 bases at V and 3 bases at J, leaving 8 bases unmatched. There are 17 residues in the CDR3. Germline values: CDR1 WNHNN, CDR2 SYGVQD (reference sequence). The CDR3 region is CASSERGAGGPTDTQYF. The DNA of the CDR3 is TGCGCCAGCAGTGAGAGGGGAGCGGGAGGGCCTACAGATACGCAGTATTTT.

The V and J genes are TRBV7-8 and TRBJ1-1; D ambiguous. Germline CDR1 and CDR2: SGHVS and FQNEAQ. With 1 base removed from V and 0 bases from J, the gap between germline ends came to 15 bases. The CDR3 sequence is 17 residues long. CDR3: CASSLGTGYHMNTEAFF. The CDR3 DNA reads as TGTGCCAGCAGCTTAGGGACGGGCTACCACATGAACACTGAAGCTTTCTTT.

This chain joins TRBV4-3 and TRBJ2-7; D possibly corresponds to TRBD1 (6 bases). CDR1 LGHNA and CDR2 YSLEER come from the germline V gene. With 1 base removed from V and 4 bases from J, the gap between germline ends came to 11 bases. The CDR3 loop spans 14 amino acids. The CDR3 here is CASSQVARGYEQYF. CDR3 coding DNA: TGCGCCAGCAGCCAAGTGGCGAGGGGGTACGAGCAGTACTTC.

The rearrangement links TRBV14 to TRBJ2-7, with D unresolved. The length of the CDR3 is 14 residues. The V and J ends lost 2 bases and 2 bases respectively, with 10 bases between them. Germline V CDR1 and CDR2: SGHDN, FVKESK. The DNA of the CDR3 is TGTGCCAGCAGCCAAAATGTCGAAACCTACGAGCAGTACTTC. It encodes CASSQNVETYEQYF.

The chain employs TRBV6-6 and TRBJ2-6, with 7 bases aligning to TRBD1. This CDR3 has 15 amino acids. With V trimmed by 6 bases and J by 1 base, 3 bases remained unmatched. Germline V lookup: CDR1 MNHNY, CDR2 SVGAGI (reference sequence). DNA of the CDR3: TGTGCCAGCAGCTTGGACAGGTCTGGGGCCAACGTCCTGACTTTC. As protein: CASSLDRSGANVLTF.

The chain links TRBV6-5 to TRBJ2-7; D is uncertain. The CDR3 extends over 11 amino acids. Per germline, CDR1 MNHEY and CDR2 SVGAGI. The V and J ends lost 5 bases and 2 bases respectively, with 4 bases between them. The CDR3, as DNA: TGTGCCAGCAGTAACACCTACGAGCAGTACTTC. Encoded protein: CASSNTYEQYF.

The chain joins TRBV15 to TRBJ1-1; no reliable D call. Germline assignment: CDR1 LNHNV and CDR2 YYDKDF (reference sequence). This CDR3 is built from 16 residues. The V end was cut by 3 bases, the J end by 0 bases, with 14 bases between. CDR3 sequence reads: CATSRPWGTVNTEAFF. DNA for the CDR3: TGTGCCACCAGCAGGCCATGGGGAACAGTGAACACTGAAGCTTTCTTT. The full variable domain, rest sourced from reference TRBV15 and TRBJ1-1, is DAMVIQNPRYQVTQFGKPVTLSCSQTLNHNVMYWYQQKSSQAPKLLFHYYDKDFNNEADTPDNFQSRRPNTSFCFLDIRSPGLGDTAMYLCATSRPWGTVNTEAFFGQGTRLTVV.

The chain recombines TRBV28 with TRBJ1-1; unclear D gene. The V gene lost 7 bases and the J gene lost 5 bases, with 14 bases spanning the gap. CDR1 is MDHEN and CDR2 is SYDVKM in the germline V gene. This CDR3 spans 13 amino acids. CDR3 sequence (DNA): TGTGCCAGCACCCCAGAGGGCGAAACTGAAGCTTTCTTT. This encodes CASTPEGETEAFF.

The V call is TRBV7-9, the J call TRBJ2-1; no clear D gene. Germline lookup yields CDR1 SEHNR and CDR2 FQNEAQ (reference sequence). V dropped 3 bases and J dropped 8 bases, with 8 bases sitting between them. CDR3 size: 12 residues. The CDR3 DNA reads TGTGCCAGCAGCTTCAGCCACTATGAGCAGTTCTTC. Encoded protein: CASSFSHYEQFF.

J is TRBJ2-7 and V is TRBV4-1, with unresolved D. The CDR3 totals 15 residues. The germline CDR1 and CDR2 sequences are MGHRA and YSYEKL. Trimming pared 0 bases from V and 9 bases from J, leaving 18 bases between. CDR3 region: CASSQEDGLRLGQYF. Here the CDR3 DNA reads TGCGCCAGCAGCCAAGAAGACGGCCTTAGGTTGGGGCAGTACTTC.

The V and J genes are TRBV2 and TRBJ2-7; TRBD1 is a possible D gene (6 bases). The V gene lost 7 bases and the J gene lost 4 bases, with 14 bases spanning the gap. The CDR3 loop spans 13 amino acids. The germline gives CDR1 SNHLY, CDR2 FYNNEI. CDR3 in DNA: TGTGCCAGCACAACCCCAGGGGCTTACGAGCAGTACTTC. Translating it yields CASTTPGAYEQYF.

This chain links TRBV10-3 with TRBJ2-5; TRBD1 is a possible D gene (5 bases). CDR1 is ENHRY and CDR2 is SYGVKD in the germline V gene. The CDR3 sequence is 15 residues long. The V and J ends lost 0 bases and 1 base respectively, with 9 bases between them. Written as DNA, the CDR3 is TGTGCCATCAGTGAGTCTCAGGGTGCCCAAGAGACCCAGTACTTC. As protein: CAISESQGAQETQYF.

This sequence joins TRBV19 and TRBJ2-7; D is perhaps TRBD1 (5 bases). Germline values: CDR1 LNHDA, CDR2 SQIVND (reference sequence). V lost 3 bases and J 3 bases, leaving 12 bases between the germline ends. CDR3 size: 14 residues. The CDR3 nucleotides are TGTGCCAGTAGTATCGGGCAGGGTAACTACGAGCAGTACTTC. This codes for CASSIGQGNYEQYF.

The chain is built from TRBV30 and TRBJ1-1, with D possibly TRBD1 on 5 matching bases. The CDR3 loop spans 15 amino acids. Germline CDR1 and CDR2: GTSNPN and SVGIG (reference sequence). CDR3 sequence (DNA): TGTGCGCAGGGAGCACCGGGACTGGGATACACTGAAGCTTTCTTT. Its protein is CAQGAPGLGYTEAFF. Variable domain in full (rest from reference TRBV30 and TRBJ1-1): SQTIHQWPATLVQPVGSPLSLECTVEGTSNPNLYWYRQAAGRGLQLLFYSVGIGQISSEVPQNLSASRPQDRQFILSSKKLLLSDSGFYLCAQGAPGLGYTEAFFGQGTRLTVV.

This chain joins TRBV9 and TRBJ1-2; 12 bases are a match to TRBD1. The V gene's germline CDR1 is SGDLS and CDR2 YYNGEE. The CDR3 has 15 residues. V lost 2 bases, J lost 4 bases, and 3 bases stayed unmatched. The CDR3 region has the DNA TGTGCCAGCAGCGTCGGGACAGGGGGCGTCTATGGCTACACCTTC. Protein: CASSVGTGGVYGYTF.

The genes are TRBV28 and TRBJ2-1, with 10 positions matching TRBD2. Looked up from germline, CDR1 is MDHEN and CDR2 is SYDVKM. The V and J ends lost 2 bases and 2 bases, in that order; junction bases with no gene match: 3. The CDR3 extends over 16 amino acids. This chain's CDR3 is CASSLPAGGPYNEQFF. DNA for the CDR3: TGTGCCAGCAGTTTACCAGCGGGAGGGCCCTACAATGAGCAGTTCTTC.

This chain links TRBV2 with TRBJ2-7; TRBD2 matches at 13 bases. The CDR3 spans 14 residues. Germline values: CDR1 SNHLY, CDR2 FYNNEI. V was pared by 11 bases and J by 2 bases, with 6 bases of the junction left unmatched. The CDR3 sequence is CAYIGTSGAYEQYF. For the CDR3, the DNA is TGTGCCTATATCGGGACTAGCGGGGCCTACGAGCAGTACTTC.

This chain uses TRBV15 with TRBJ2-7; 8 bases match TRBD2. Germline trimming cut 5 bases from V and 3 bases from J; bases unmatched to any gene: 6. CDR1 is LNHNV, CDR2 YYDKDF, per germline (reference sequence). The CDR3 length is 14 residues. CDR3 in DNA: TGTGCCACCAGCCCCTACAGCGGGAGCTACGAGCAGTACTTC. Translation gives CATSPYSGSYEQYF. Complete variable domain (other parts from reference TRBV15 and TRBJ2-7): DAMVIQNPRYQVTQFGKPVTLSCSQTLNHNVMYWYQQKSSQAPKLLFHYYDKDFNNEADTPDNFQSRRPNTSFCFLDIRSPGLGDTAMYLCATSPYSGSYEQYFGPGTRLTVT.

The chain is built from TRBV7-9 and TRBJ2-7; D unclear. This CDR3 region has 12 residues. Germline lookup yields CDR1 SEHNR and CDR2 FQNEAQ (reference sequence). Trimming stripped 5 bases from V and 4 bases from J, with 9 bases between. The CDR3 protein is CASSPISYEQYF. CDR3 DNA: TGTGCCAGCAGCCCCATCTCGTACGAGCAGTACTTC. The entire variable domain, with the rest obtained from reference TRBV7-9 and TRBJ2-7, is as follows: DTGVSQNPRHKITKRGQNVTFRCDPISEHNRLYWYRQTLGQGPEFLTYFQNEAQLEKSRLLSDRFSAERPKGSFSTLEIQRTEQGDSAMYLCASSPISYEQYFGPGTRLTVT.